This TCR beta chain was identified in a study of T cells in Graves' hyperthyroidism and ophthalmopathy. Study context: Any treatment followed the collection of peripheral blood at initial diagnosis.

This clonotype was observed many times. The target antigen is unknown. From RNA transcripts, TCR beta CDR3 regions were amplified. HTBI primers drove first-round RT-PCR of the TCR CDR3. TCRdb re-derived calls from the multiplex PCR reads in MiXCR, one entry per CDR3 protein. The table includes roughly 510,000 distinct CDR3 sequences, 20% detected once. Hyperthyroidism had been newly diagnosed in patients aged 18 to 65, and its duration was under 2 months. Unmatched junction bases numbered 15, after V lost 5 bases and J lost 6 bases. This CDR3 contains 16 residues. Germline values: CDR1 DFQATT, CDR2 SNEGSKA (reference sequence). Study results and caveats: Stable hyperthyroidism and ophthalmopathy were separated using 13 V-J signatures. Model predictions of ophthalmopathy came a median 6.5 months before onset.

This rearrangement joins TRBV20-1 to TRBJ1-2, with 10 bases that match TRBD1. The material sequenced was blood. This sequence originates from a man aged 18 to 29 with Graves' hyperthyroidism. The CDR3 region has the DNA TGCAGTGCTGCCACCCCCTTGGACAGGGGGTTAAATGGCTACACCTTC. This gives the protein CSAATPLDRGLNGYTF.